These T cell receptor beta chains were read from a single sample in a study of shared clonotypes between healthy human individuals. The data were produced by immunoSEQ multiplex PCR, yet TCRdb's version contains in-frame clones alone and is incomplete. The top ten clones hold around 0.4% of a sample with 2 million to 2.5 million clones, approximately 95% of them seen once. The sample comprised naive CD4+ T cells from PBMCs. These receptors all stem from a man younger than 35 in good health. Some clones in this sample may be carry-over from other donors' samples. The CDR3 runs from the conserved cysteine through the conserved F or W. The order of the fields is D gene, V gene, CDR3 length, clone size, J gene, CDR3 DNA, CDR3 protein. A D gene is named only where the DNA matches it firmly. The size entry is marked missing in some rows and otherwise reads once, few, many or a size class.

TRBD2,TRBV11-2,16,NA,TRBJ2-3,TGTGCCAGCAGCTTGCTAGCGGGAGTACCCACAGATACGCAGTATTTT,CASSLLAGVPTDTQYF
TRBD1,TRBV27,15,NA,TRBJ1-2,TGTGCCAGCAGTGAGTTTGGACAGGGACGATATGGCTACACCTTC,CASSEFGQGRYGYTF
NA,TRBV2,15,NA,TRBJ1-5,TGTGCCAGCAGTGGCGGCCGGGGGATAAATCAGCCCCAGCATTTT,CASSGGRGINQPQHF
TRBD1,TRBV5-1,16,NA,TRBJ2-3,TGCGCCAGCAGCGCACGGACAGGGGTTCGCACAGATACGCAGTATTTT,CASSARTGVRTDTQYF
NA,TRBV7-2,16,NA,TRBJ1-5,TGTGCCAGCAGCGAACCGGGACCTCTTATCAATCAGCCCCAGCATTTT,CASSEPGPLINQPQHF
TRBD1,TRBV7-3,11,NA,TRBJ1-2,TGTGCCAGCAGCCCCGGACAGGGGTTCCACTTC,CASSPGQGFHF
NA,TRBV5-6,14,NA,TRBJ2-1,TGTGCCAGCAGCTCAGGCCGACAAGAGAATGAGCAGTTCTTC,CASSSGRQENEQFF
TRBD2,TRBV19,17,NA,TRBJ2-1,TGTGCCAGCCGGGGACTAGCGGGAGAGATTTCCTACAATGAGCAGTTCTTC,CASRGLAGEISYNEQFF
TRBD1,TRBV28,15,NA,TRBJ2-7,TGTGCCAGCGTTACTGCAGGGACAGGGCGAGAAGAGCAGTACTTC,CASVTAGTGREEQYF
NA,TRBV25-1,15,NA,TRBJ1-2,TGTGCCAGCAGTGAATGGGGACATACAGCCCTCAAGGCCAGCTTC,CASSEWGHTALKASF
NA,TRBV6-5,16,NA,TRBJ2-1,TGTGCCAGCAGTTACTCCCCCCAGAGCTCCTACAATGAGCAGTTCTTC,CASSYSPQSSYNEQFF
NA,TRBV19,16,NA,TRBJ2-1,TGTGCCAGTAGGAAATCCGGGACACGGGCCTACAATGAGCAGTTCTTC,CASRKSGTRAYNEQFF
TRBD2,TRBV28,16,NA,TRBJ2-5,TGTGCCAGCAGTTCCCCGGGGGGGGCCGAGGGAGAGACCCAGTACTTC,CASSSPGGAEGETQYF
TRBD1,TRBV6-5,15,NA,TRBJ1-2,TGTGCCAGCAGCGCCGGGACAGGGATGTTCTATGGCTACACCTTC,CASSAGTGMFYGYTF
NA,TRBV6-6,13,NA,TRBJ2-7,TGTGCCAGCAGTTGGGCAGGGCTCGACGAGCAGTACTTC,CASSWAGLDEQYF
NA,TRBV7-3,16,NA,TRBJ2-1,TGTGCCAGCAGCTTAATGTCGGCTGAACTCAACAATGAGCAGTTCTTC,CASSLMSAELNNEQFF
TRBD1,TRBV25-1,13,once,TRBJ1-3,TGTGCCAGCAACAGAGGGGGCTCAGACACCATATATTTT,CASNRGGSDTIYF
TRBD1,TRBV5-6,15,NA,TRBJ1-4,TGTGCCAGCAGCGGCAGGGGGCGGGTAGGGGAAAAACTGTTTTTT,CASSGRGRVGEKLFF
TRBD2,TRBV6-5,14,NA,TRBJ2-7,TGTGCCAGCACCGAGGGACTAGCGGCCTACGAGCAGTACTTC,CASTEGLAAYEQYF
TRBD1,TRBV28,15,NA,TRBJ1-1,TGTGCCAGCAGTCTTACAGGGGGTGGGTTCGCTGAAGCTTTCTTT,CASSLTGGGFAEAFF